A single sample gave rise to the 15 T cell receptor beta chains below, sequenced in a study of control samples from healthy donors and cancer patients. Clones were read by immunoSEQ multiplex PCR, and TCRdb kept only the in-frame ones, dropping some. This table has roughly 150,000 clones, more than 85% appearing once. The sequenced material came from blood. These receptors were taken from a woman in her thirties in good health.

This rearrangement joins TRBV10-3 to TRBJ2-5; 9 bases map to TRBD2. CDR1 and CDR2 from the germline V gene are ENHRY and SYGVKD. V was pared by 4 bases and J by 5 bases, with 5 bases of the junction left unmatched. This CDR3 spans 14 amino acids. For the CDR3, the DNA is TGTGCCATCAGTGGACTAGCGGAAGCGGAGACCCAGTACTTC. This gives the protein CAISGLAEAETQYF.

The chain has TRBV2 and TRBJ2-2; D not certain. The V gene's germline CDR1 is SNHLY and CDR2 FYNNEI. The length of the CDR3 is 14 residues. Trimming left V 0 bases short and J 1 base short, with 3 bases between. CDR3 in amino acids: CASSEALNTGELFF. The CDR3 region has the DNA TGTGCCAGCAGTGAAGCACTGAACACCGGGGAGCTGTTTTTT.

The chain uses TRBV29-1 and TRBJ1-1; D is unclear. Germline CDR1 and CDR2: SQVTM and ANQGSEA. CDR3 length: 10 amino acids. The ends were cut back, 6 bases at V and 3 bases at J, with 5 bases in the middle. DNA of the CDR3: TGCAGCGTCCAGGACACTGAAGCTTTCTTT. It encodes CSVQDTEAFF.

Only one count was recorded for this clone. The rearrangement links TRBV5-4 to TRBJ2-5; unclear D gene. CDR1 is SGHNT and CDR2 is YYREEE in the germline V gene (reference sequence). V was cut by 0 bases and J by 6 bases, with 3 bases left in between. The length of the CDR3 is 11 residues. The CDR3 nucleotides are TGTGCCAGCAGCTTGGAAAAGACCCAGTACTTC. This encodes CASSLEKTQYF.

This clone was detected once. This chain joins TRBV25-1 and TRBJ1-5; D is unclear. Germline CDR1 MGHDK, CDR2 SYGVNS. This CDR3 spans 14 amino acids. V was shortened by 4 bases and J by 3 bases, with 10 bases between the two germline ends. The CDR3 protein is CASSGLVDNQPQHF. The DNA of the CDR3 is TGTGCCAGCAGTGGACTGGTTGACAATCAGCCCCAGCATTTT. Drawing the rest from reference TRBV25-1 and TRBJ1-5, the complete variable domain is EADIYQTPRYLVIGTGKKITLECSQTMGHDKMYWYQQDPGMELHLIHYSYGVNSTEKGDLSSESTVSRIRTEHFPLTLESARPSHTSQYLCASSGLVDNQPQHFGDGTRLSIL.

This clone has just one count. The chain's CDR3 is CASSPSGRGPYEQYF. CDR3 bases: TGTGCCAGCAGCCCGAGCGGACGGGGACCTTACGAGCAGTACTTC. The V and J genes are TRBV3-1 (or the pseudogene TRBV3-2) and TRBJ2-7; perhaps D is TRBD1 or TRBD2 (5 bases each). The CDR3 is 15 amino acids. The germline V gene has CDR1 LGHDT and CDR2 YNNKEL (reference sequence). The V end was cut by 4 bases, the J end by 4 bases, with 17 bases between.

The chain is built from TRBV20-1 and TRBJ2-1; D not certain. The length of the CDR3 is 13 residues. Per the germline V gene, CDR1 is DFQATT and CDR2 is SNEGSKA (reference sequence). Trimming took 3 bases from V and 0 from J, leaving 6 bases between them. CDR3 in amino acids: CSASVLSYNEQFF. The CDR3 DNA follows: TGCAGTGCTAGTGTACTCTCCTACAATGAGCAGTTCTTC.

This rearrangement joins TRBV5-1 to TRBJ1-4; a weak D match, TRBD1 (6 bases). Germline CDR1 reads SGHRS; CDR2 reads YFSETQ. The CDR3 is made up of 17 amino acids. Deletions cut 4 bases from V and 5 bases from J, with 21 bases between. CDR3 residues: CASSAGDGAPRNEKLFF. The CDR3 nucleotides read TGCGCCAGCAGCGCAGGGGATGGGGCCCCGAGGAATGAAAAACTGTTTTTT.

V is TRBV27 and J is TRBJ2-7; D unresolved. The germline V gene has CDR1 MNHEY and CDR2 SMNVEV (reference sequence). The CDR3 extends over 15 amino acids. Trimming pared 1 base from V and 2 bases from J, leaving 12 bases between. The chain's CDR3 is CASSLYGLPAYEQYF. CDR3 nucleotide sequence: TGTGCCAGCAGTTTATATGGGCTACCCGCCTACGAGCAGTACTTC.

The CDR3 nucleotides read TGCAGCGTTAGACTAGCGGCCGGGGCCTACGAGCAGTACTTC. Translated, it gives CSVRLAAGAYEQYF. The chain links TRBV29-1 to TRBJ2-7; TRBD2 matches 9 bases. V dropped 5 bases and J dropped 2; count of bases not matched to a gene: 7. The germline V gene encodes CDR1 SQVTM and CDR2 ANQGSEA. This CDR3 spans 14 amino acids.

CDR3 amino acids: CASSLPGTTSYSNQPQHF. The CDR3 nucleotides are TGTGCCAGCAGTTTACCCGGGACGACTTCATATAGCAATCAGCCCCAGCATTTT. This chain joins TRBV28 and TRBJ1-5; TRBD1 is a possible D gene (5 bases). CDR3 length: 18 amino acids. The V gene lost 2 bases and the J gene lost 0 bases, with 17 bases spanning the gap. Germline V gives CDR1 MDHEN, CDR2 SYDVKM.

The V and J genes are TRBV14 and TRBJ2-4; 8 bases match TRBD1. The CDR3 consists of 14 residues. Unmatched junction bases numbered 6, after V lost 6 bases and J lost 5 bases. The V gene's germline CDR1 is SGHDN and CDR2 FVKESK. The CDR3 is CASSGQGAENIQYF. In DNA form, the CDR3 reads TGTGCCAGCAGTGGGCAGGGGGCCGAAAACATTCAGTACTTC.

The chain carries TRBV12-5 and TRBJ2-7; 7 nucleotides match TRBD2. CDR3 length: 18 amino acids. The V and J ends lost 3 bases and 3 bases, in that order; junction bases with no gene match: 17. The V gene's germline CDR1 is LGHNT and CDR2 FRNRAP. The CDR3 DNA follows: TGTGCTAGTGGTTTTCGTTTGCCCCGGGAGGCTAGAAACTACGAGCAGTACTTC. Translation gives CASGFRLPREARNYEQYF.

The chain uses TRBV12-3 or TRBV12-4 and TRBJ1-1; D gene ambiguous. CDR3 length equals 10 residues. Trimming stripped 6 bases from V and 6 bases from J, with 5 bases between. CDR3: CASSISEAFF. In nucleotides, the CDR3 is TGTGCCAGCAGCATTTCTGAAGCTTTCTTT.

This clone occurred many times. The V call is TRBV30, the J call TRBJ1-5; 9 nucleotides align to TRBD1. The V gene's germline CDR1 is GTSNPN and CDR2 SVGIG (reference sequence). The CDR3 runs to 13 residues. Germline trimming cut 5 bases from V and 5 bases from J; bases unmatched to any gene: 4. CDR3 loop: CAWDTGGYQPQHF. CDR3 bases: TGTGCCTGGGACACAGGGGGCTATCAGCCCCAGCATTTT.